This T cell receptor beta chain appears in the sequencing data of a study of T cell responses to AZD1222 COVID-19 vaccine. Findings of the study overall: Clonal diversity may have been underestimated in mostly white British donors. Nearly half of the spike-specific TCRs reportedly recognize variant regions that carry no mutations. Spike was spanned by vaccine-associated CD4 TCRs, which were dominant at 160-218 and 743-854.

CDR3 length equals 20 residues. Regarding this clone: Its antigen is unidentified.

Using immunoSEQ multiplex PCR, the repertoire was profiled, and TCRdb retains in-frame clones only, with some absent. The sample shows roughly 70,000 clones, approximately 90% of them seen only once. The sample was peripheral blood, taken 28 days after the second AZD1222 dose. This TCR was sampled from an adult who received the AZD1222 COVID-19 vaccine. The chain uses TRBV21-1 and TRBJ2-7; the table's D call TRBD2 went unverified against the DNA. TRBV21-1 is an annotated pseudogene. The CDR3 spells CASSPPAASGSPSIFYEQYF. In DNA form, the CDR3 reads TGTGCCAGCAGCCCCCCCGCCGCTAGCGGGAGCCCTAGCATTTTCTACGAGCAGTACTTC.